These T cell receptor beta chains were read from a single sample in a study of blood T cells in healthy people across ages. TCRdb passed the 5' RACE reads through MiXCR, listing each CDR3 protein once. Of around 800,000 distinct CDR3 sequences in the sample, around 62% were seen once. The specimen was blood. These receptors all come from a man aged 25-45 years in good health. Both conserved end residues are part of each CDR3. D genes are given only for firm matches. A row's size may be missing; if present it is once, few, many or a size class.

>TRBJ1-2|TRBV7-2|.|.
CASLWGMGGGNYGYTF
TGTGCCAGCTTGTGGGGGATGGGCGGAGGGAACTATGGCTACACCTTC
>TRBJ2-1|TRBV28|.|.
CASSAPWGALNEQFF
TGTGCCAGCAGTGCCCCGTGGGGGGCACTCAATGAGCAGTTCTTC
>TRBJ1-2|TRBV5-6|.|.
CASSSQPSTGFGYTF
TGTGCCAGCAGCTCTCAGCCATCGACGGGATTTGGCTACACCTTC
>TRBJ2-1|TRBV7-3|TRBD2|once
CASSFLTSGGVNEQFF
TGTGCCAGCAGCTTCCTGACTAGCGGGGGGGTTAATGAGCAGTTCTTC
>TRBJ1-4|TRBV11-2|TRBD1|.
CASSLYRGDEKLFF
TGTGCCAGCAGCTTGTACAGGGGAGACGAAAAACTGTTTTTT
>TRBJ2-1|TRBV29-1|TRBD2|.
CGVTGGGGATNEQFF
TGCGGCGTGACAGGAGGCGGGGGGGCCACAAATGAGCAGTTCTTC
>TRBJ2-7|TRBV28|.|few
CASRPTAGRSTSSYEQYF
TGTGCCAGCAGGCCCACGGCGGGACGCTCTACCTCCTCCTACGAGCAGTACTTC
>TRBJ2-5|TRBV7-2|.|.
CASRGIGLAQETQYF
TGTGCCAGCAGGGGCATTGGACTCGCCCAAGAGACCCAGTACTTC
>TRBJ2-7|TRBV6-5|TRBD2|.
CASSYRASGLGEQYF
TGTGCCAGCAGTTACCGGGCTAGCGGGCTAGGGGAGCAGTACTTC
>TRBJ2-7|TRBV6-5|TRBD1|.
CASSYEGQGDHEQYF
TGTGCCAGCAGTTACGAAGGACAGGGGGACCACGAGCAGTACTTC
>TRBJ2-3|TRBV25-1|.|.
CASSDSGNRPSGDTQYF
TGTGCCAGCAGTGATTCAGGGAACCGACCATCAGGGGATACGCAGTATTTT
>TRBJ2-5|TRBV11-2|.|.
CASSLWVGEDEETQYF
TGTGCCAGCAGCTTATGGGTTGGGGAGGATGAAGAGACCCAGTACTTC